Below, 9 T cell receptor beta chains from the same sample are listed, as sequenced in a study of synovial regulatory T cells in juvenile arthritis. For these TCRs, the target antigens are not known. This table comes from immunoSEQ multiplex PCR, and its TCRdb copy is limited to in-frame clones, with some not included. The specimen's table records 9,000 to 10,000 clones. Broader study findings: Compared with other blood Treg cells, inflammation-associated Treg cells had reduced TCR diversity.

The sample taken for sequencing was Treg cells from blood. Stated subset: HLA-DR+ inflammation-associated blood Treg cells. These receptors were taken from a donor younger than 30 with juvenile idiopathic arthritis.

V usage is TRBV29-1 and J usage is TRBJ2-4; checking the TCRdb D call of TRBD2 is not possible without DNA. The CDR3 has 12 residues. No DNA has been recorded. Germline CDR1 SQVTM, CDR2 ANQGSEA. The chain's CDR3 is CSAEVAGDDQYF. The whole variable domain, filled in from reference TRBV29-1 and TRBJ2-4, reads SAVISQKPSRDICQRGTSLTIQCQVDSQVTMMFWYRQQPGQSLTLIATANQGSEATYESGFVIDKFPISRPNLTFSTLTVSNMSPEDSSIYLCSAEVAGDDQYFGAGTRLSVL.

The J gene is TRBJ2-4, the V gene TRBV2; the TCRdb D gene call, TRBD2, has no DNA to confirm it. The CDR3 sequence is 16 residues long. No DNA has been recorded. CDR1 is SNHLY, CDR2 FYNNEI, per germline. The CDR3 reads CASNGRGAGPKNIQYF.

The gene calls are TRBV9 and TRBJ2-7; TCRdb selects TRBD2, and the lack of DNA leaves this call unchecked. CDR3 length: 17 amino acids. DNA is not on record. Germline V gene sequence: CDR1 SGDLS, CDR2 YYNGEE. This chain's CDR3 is CASSVGEGGRSSYEQYF. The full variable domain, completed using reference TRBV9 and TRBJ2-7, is DSGVTQTPKHLITATGQRVTLRCSPRSGDLSVYWYQQSLDQGLQFLIQYYNGEERAKGNILERFSAQQFPDLHSELNLSSLELGDSALYFCASSVGEGGRSSYEQYFGPGTRLTVT.

CDR3 region: CASSYTVATNEKLFF. The gene calls are TRBV6-5 and TRBJ1-4. The CDR3 length is 15 residues. No DNA appears here. The germline CDR1 and CDR2 sequences are MNHEY and SVGAGI.

The CDR3 is CASCPERINTGELFF. V and J are TRBV10-1 and TRBJ2-2; TCRdb indicates TRBD2, and absent DNA this call remains unverified. This CDR3 has 15 amino acids. No DNA sequence was recorded. Germline V gene lookup returns CDR1 WNHNN and CDR2 SYGVQD (reference sequence).

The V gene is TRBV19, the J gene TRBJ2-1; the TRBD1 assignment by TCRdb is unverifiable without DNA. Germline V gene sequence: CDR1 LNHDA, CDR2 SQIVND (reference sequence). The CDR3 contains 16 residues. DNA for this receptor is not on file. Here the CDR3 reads CASTPRGGFNYNEQFF. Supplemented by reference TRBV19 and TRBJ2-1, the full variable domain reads DGGITQSPKYLFRKEGQNVTLSCEQNLNHDAMYWYRQDPGQGLRLIYYSQIVNDFQKGDIAEGYSVSREKKESFPLTVTSAQKNPTAFYLCASTPRGGFNYNEQFFGPGTRLTVL.

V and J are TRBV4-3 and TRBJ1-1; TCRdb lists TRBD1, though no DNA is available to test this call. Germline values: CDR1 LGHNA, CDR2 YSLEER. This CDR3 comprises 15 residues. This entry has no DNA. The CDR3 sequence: CASSQDLQMNTEAFF.

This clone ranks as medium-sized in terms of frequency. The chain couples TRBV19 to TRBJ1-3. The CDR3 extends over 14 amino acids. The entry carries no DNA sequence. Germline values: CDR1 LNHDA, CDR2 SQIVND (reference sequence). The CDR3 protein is CASKEGHSGNTIYF.

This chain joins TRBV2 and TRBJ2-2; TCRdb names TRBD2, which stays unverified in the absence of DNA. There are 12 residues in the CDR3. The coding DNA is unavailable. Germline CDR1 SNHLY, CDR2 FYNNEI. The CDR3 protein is CASSADTGELFF. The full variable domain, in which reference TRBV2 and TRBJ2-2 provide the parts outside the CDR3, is EPEVTQTPSHQVTQMGQEVILRCVPISNHLYFYWYRQILGQKVEFLVSFYNNEISEKSEIFDDQFSVERPDGSNFTLKIRSTKLEDSAMYFCASSADTGELFFGEGSRLTVL.